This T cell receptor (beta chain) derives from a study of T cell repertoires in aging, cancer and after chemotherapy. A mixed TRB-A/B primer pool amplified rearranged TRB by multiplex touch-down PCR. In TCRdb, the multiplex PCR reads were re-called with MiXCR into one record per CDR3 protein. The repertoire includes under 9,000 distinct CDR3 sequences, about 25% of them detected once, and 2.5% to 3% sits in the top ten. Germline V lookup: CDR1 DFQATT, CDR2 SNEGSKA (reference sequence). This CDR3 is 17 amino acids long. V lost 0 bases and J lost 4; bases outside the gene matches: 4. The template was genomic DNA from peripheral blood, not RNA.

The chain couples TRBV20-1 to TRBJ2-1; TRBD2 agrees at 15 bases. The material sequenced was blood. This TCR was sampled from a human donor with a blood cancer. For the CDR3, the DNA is TGCAGTGCTAGAGATAGGACTAGCGGGAGGGGATACAATGAGCAGTTCTTC. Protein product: CSARDRTSGRGYNEQFF.